This is a list of T cell receptor beta chains from one sample in a study of blood T cell repertoires in COVID-19. This table comes from immunoSEQ multiplex PCR, and its TCRdb copy is limited to in-frame clones, with some not included. The data show 380,000 or so clones, with over 75% seen just once and more than 0.9% held by the top ten. The specimen was PBMCs or T cells enriched from blood (not recorded which). Receptor source: a woman aged 25-40 years with acute COVID-19. Each CDR3 is given with its conserved first and last residue. A D gene is named only where the DNA matches it firmly. A row's size may be missing; if present it is once, few, many or a size class.

abundance: -
d_gene: -
j_gene: TRBJ2-5
v_gene: TRBV9
CDR3nt: TGTGCCAGCAGCGTAACTTGGGAAAGGGGAATAGGAGAGACCCAGTACTTC
CDR3aa: CASSVTWERGIGETQYF

abundance: -
d_gene: TRBD1
j_gene: TRBJ2-5
v_gene: TRBV4-1
CDR3nt: TGCGCCAGCAGCCAAGAGGGGGACAGGAGGATATCGGAGACCCAGTACTTC
CDR3aa: CASSQEGDRRISETQYF

abundance: -
d_gene: -
j_gene: TRBJ1-2
v_gene: TRBV30
CDR3nt: TGTGCCTGGAGTCTTAACTATGGCTACACCTTC
CDR3aa: CAWSLNYGYTF

abundance: -
d_gene: TRBD1
j_gene: TRBJ1-2
v_gene: TRBV3-1/TRBV3-2
CDR3nt: TGTGCCAGCAGCCAACCTGAGACAGGGGACTATGGCTACACCTTC
CDR3aa: CASSQPETGDYGYTF

abundance: -
d_gene: TRBD1
j_gene: TRBJ2-7
v_gene: TRBV4-1
CDR3nt: TGCGCCAGCAGCGACCTCGGGACAGGGCCCGTCCACGAGCAGTACTTC
CDR3aa: CASSDLGTGPVHEQYF

abundance: -
d_gene: TRBD1
j_gene: TRBJ1-6
v_gene: TRBV18
CDR3nt: TGTGCCAGCGCGACGACAGGGGAGAATTCACCCCTCCACTTT
CDR3aa: CASATTGENSPLHF

abundance: once
d_gene: -
j_gene: TRBJ2-5
v_gene: TRBV20-1
CDR3nt: TGCAGTGCTACTATCGAGACCCAGTACTTC
CDR3aa: CSATIETQYF

abundance: -
d_gene: TRBD2
j_gene: TRBJ2-3
v_gene: TRBV19
CDR3nt: TGTGCCAGTGGCTACTTAGCGGGCGCCACAGATACGCAGTATTTT
CDR3aa: CASGYLAGATDTQYF

abundance: few
d_gene: -
j_gene: TRBJ1-2
v_gene: TRBV9
CDR3nt: TGTGCCAGCAGCTCGAACGGGGGGGGCTATGGCTACACCTTC
CDR3aa: CASSSNGGGYGYTF

abundance: -
d_gene: -
j_gene: TRBJ1-2
v_gene: TRBV30
CDR3nt: TGTGCATCCTGGGAGGGTAACTATGGCTACACCTTC
CDR3aa: CASWEGNYGYTF

abundance: -
d_gene: -
j_gene: TRBJ2-7
v_gene: TRBV29-1
CDR3nt: TGCAGCGTCTCAGGGGGGTACTACGAGCAGTACTTC
CDR3aa: CSVSGGYYEQYF

abundance: once
d_gene: TRBD1
j_gene: TRBJ1-5
v_gene: TRBV28
CDR3nt: TGTGCCAGCAGTTCGGAGGGCAGGGGGGATCAGCCCCAGCATTTT
CDR3aa: CASSSEGRGDQPQHF

abundance: -
d_gene: -
j_gene: TRBJ1-4
v_gene: TRBV11-2
CDR3nt: TGTGCCAGCAGCCCCCTTAGAATCGCTAATGAAAAACTGTTTTTT
CDR3aa: CASSPLRIANEKLFF

abundance: -
d_gene: TRBD1
j_gene: TRBJ1-1
v_gene: TRBV12-5
CDR3nt: TGTGCTAGTGGACCCGACAGGGGGCAGGGCACTGAAGCTTTCTTT
CDR3aa: CASGPDRGQGTEAFF

abundance: -
d_gene: -
j_gene: TRBJ1-3
v_gene: TRBV6-5
CDR3nt: TGTGCCAGCAGTTACTTCGCAGGTAGTGGAAACACCATATATTTT
CDR3aa: CASSYFAGSGNTIYF

abundance: -
d_gene: -
j_gene: TRBJ2-2
v_gene: TRBV29-1
CDR3nt: TGCAGCTCCCGACAGGGAGGCACCGGGGAGCTGTTTTTT
CDR3aa: CSSRQGGTGELFF

abundance: -
d_gene: -
j_gene: TRBJ2-5
v_gene: TRBV5-1
CDR3nt: TGCGCCAGCTCTTTGTCAGGATGGTACCAAGAGACCCAGTACTTC
CDR3aa: CASSLSGWYQETQYF

abundance: -
d_gene: -
j_gene: TRBJ2-2
v_gene: TRBV5-1
CDR3nt: TGCGCCAGCAGCTATGGGCTTTCGAACACCGGGGAGCTGTTTTTT
CDR3aa: CASSYGLSNTGELFF

abundance: -
d_gene: -
j_gene: TRBJ2-5
v_gene: TRBV4-3
CDR3nt: TGCGCCAGCAGCCAAGATGGTCTGAGCGCGGAGACCCAGTACTTC
CDR3aa: CASSQDGLSAETQYF

abundance: -
d_gene: -
j_gene: TRBJ2-6
v_gene: TRBV7-2
CDR3nt: TGTGCCAGCAGCACGAAGAGCTCTGGGGCCAACGTCCTGACTTTC
CDR3aa: CASSTKSSGANVLTF

abundance: -
d_gene: -
j_gene: TRBJ2-1
v_gene: TRBV4-3
CDR3nt: TGCGCCAGCAGCCAAGATTTAGGGGCTAATGAGCAGTTCTTC
CDR3aa: CASSQDLGANEQFF

abundance: -
d_gene: -
j_gene: TRBJ1-2
v_gene: TRBV25-1
CDR3nt: TGTGCCAGCAGTGACGACCGGGGATGGGGCTACACCTTC
CDR3aa: CASSDDRGWGYTF

abundance: once
d_gene: -
j_gene: TRBJ1-5
v_gene: TRBV19
CDR3nt: TGTGCCGGGAGTACAGGGATCCTATCGCCCCAGCATTTT
CDR3aa: CAGSTGILSPQHF

abundance: once
d_gene: -
j_gene: TRBJ2-7
v_gene: TRBV7-9
CDR3nt: TGTGCCAGCAGGGGGGCAGGAGCGGGATACGAGCAGTACTTC
CDR3aa: CASRGAGAGYEQYF

abundance: -
d_gene: -
j_gene: TRBJ1-1
v_gene: TRBV10-3
CDR3nt: TGTGCCATCAGGACGGACACGAACACTGAAGCTTTCTTT
CDR3aa: CAIRTDTNTEAFF

abundance: -
d_gene: TRBD1
j_gene: TRBJ1-4
v_gene: TRBV2
CDR3nt: TGTGCCAGCAGTGTAGACAGGGGGGATGAAAAACTGTTTTTT
CDR3aa: CASSVDRGDEKLFF

abundance: -
d_gene: -
j_gene: TRBJ2-1
v_gene: TRBV5-1
CDR3nt: TGCGCCAGCAGCTTGGGCGGGGGCCCCTACAATGAGCAGTTCTTC
CDR3aa: CASSLGGGPYNEQFF

abundance: -
d_gene: TRBD1
j_gene: TRBJ1-4
v_gene: TRBV4-1
CDR3nt: TGCGCCAGCAGCCAAAGGTTACAGGGGGCCGTTAATGAAAAACTGTTTTTT
CDR3aa: CASSQRLQGAVNEKLFF

abundance: -
d_gene: TRBD2
j_gene: TRBJ2-7
v_gene: TRBV7-6
CDR3nt: TGTGCCAGCAGCTTAGAACCCTCCGGGGGGACCTACGAGCAGTACTTC
CDR3aa: CASSLEPSGGTYEQYF

abundance: once
d_gene: -
j_gene: TRBJ2-2
v_gene: TRBV9
CDR3nt: TGTGCCAGCAGCGTAGATGTTGGGCAGGGTTACACCGGGGAGCTGTTTTTT
CDR3aa: CASSVDVGQGYTGELFF

abundance: -
d_gene: TRBD2
j_gene: TRBJ2-1
v_gene: TRBV6-1
CDR3nt: TGTGCCAGCAGTGAAATTTACGGCGCGGGGGGCAACAATGAGCAGTTCTTC
CDR3aa: CASSEIYGAGGNNEQFF

abundance: -
d_gene: -
j_gene: TRBJ2-7
v_gene: TRBV4-1
CDR3nt: TGCGCCAGCAGCCAACGGCAGGGGCAGCCCTACGAGCAGTACTTC
CDR3aa: CASSQRQGQPYEQYF

abundance: -
d_gene: TRBD1
j_gene: TRBJ1-2
v_gene: TRBV10-1
CDR3nt: TGCGCCAGCAACCGACAGGGGGGTTATGGCTACACCTTC
CDR3aa: CASNRQGGYGYTF

abundance: once
d_gene: -
j_gene: TRBJ1-2
v_gene: TRBV19
CDR3nt: TGTGCCAGTAGGGACACCTTCTCGAACTATGGCTACACCTTC
CDR3aa: CASRDTFSNYGYTF

abundance: -
d_gene: -
j_gene: TRBJ2-7
v_gene: TRBV7-9
CDR3nt: TGTGCCAGCAGCCATCGGACAGATGCCTACGAGCAGTACTTC
CDR3aa: CASSHRTDAYEQYF

abundance: -
d_gene: TRBD1
j_gene: TRBJ1-6
v_gene: TRBV30
CDR3nt: TGTGCCTGGAGTGACCGACAGGGGGCGTCATCACCCCTCCACTTT
CDR3aa: CAWSDRQGASSPLHF

abundance: -
d_gene: TRBD2
j_gene: TRBJ2-1
v_gene: TRBV25-1
CDR3nt: TGTGCCACCACAGGGACTAGCGCATCTGACTACAATGAGCAGTTCTTC
CDR3aa: CATTGTSASDYNEQFF

abundance: few
d_gene: -
j_gene: TRBJ2-2
v_gene: TRBV7-3
CDR3nt: TGTGCCAGCAGCTTAAATCCCGGGGGAGCTACCGGGGAGCTGTTTTTT
CDR3aa: CASSLNPGGATGELFF

abundance: once
d_gene: -
j_gene: TRBJ2-3
v_gene: TRBV27
CDR3nt: TGTGCCAGCAGTTTACAAGATACGCAGTATTTT
CDR3aa: CASSLQDTQYF

abundance: -
d_gene: -
j_gene: TRBJ1-3
v_gene: TRBV10-3
CDR3nt: TGTGCCATCAGGTTGACAGCCAACTCTGGAAACACCATATATTTT
CDR3aa: CAIRLTANSGNTIYF

abundance: -
d_gene: TRBD2
j_gene: TRBJ2-5
v_gene: TRBV6-2/TRBV6-3
CDR3nt: TGTGCCAGCAGCTCCCGGAGTAGCGGGGGAGAGACCCAGTACTTC
CDR3aa: CASSSRSSGGETQYF

abundance: once
d_gene: TRBD2
j_gene: TRBJ2-3
v_gene: TRBV5-6
CDR3nt: TGTGCCAGCAGCTGGCCCGGGACTAGCGGGGGGAACACCGCAGATACGCAGTATTTT
CDR3aa: CASSWPGTSGGNTADTQYF

abundance: -
d_gene: -
j_gene: TRBJ1-1
v_gene: TRBV19
CDR3nt: TGTGCCAGTAGGACCCTTCGACAGCCGAACACTGAAGCTTTCTTT
CDR3aa: CASRTLRQPNTEAFF

abundance: once
d_gene: TRBD2
j_gene: TRBJ2-2
v_gene: TRBV3-1/TRBV3-2
CDR3nt: TGTGCCAGCAGCCGAAGGGGACTAGCGGGGGGGTTGAACACCGGGGAGCTGTTTTTT
CDR3aa: CASSRRGLAGGLNTGELFF

abundance: once
d_gene: -
j_gene: TRBJ2-7
v_gene: TRBV7-9
CDR3nt: TGTGCCAGCAGCTTAGCGGAGAGGAAGGGGTACGAGCAGTACTTC
CDR3aa: CASSLAERKGYEQYF

abundance: -
d_gene: -
j_gene: TRBJ1-6
v_gene: TRBV5-6
CDR3nt: TGTGCCAGCAGCTTATTTCGGAGCTCCTATAATTCACCCCTCCACTTT
CDR3aa: CASSLFRSSYNSPLHF

abundance: -
d_gene: -
j_gene: TRBJ1-5
v_gene: TRBV5-1
CDR3nt: TGCGCCAGCAGCTTGGCTTATATTTCCCATCAGCCCCAGCATTTT
CDR3aa: CASSLAYISHQPQHF

abundance: -
d_gene: TRBD1
j_gene: TRBJ2-1
v_gene: TRBV13
CDR3nt: TGTGCCAGCAGCTCCCCGGGACAGGGGGCTCTTGAGCAGTTCTTC
CDR3aa: CASSSPGQGALEQFF

abundance: few
d_gene: -
j_gene: TRBJ1-2
v_gene: TRBV5-4
CDR3nt: TGTGCCAGCAGCTATCTGGGACAAAACTATGGCTACACCTTC
CDR3aa: CASSYLGQNYGYTF

abundance: -
d_gene: TRBD2
j_gene: TRBJ2-2
v_gene: TRBV14
CDR3nt: TGTGCCAGCAGCCAAGAATTCGGCGGGGGGGCAATCGGGGAGCTGTTTTTT
CDR3aa: CASSQEFGGGAIGELFF

abundance: -
d_gene: -
j_gene: TRBJ2-1
v_gene: TRBV7-9
CDR3nt: TGTGCCAGCAGCTTCGGCCGGGGACTGTACAATGAGCAGTTCTTC
CDR3aa: CASSFGRGLYNEQFF

abundance: -
d_gene: -
j_gene: TRBJ1-4
v_gene: TRBV11-2
CDR3nt: TGTGCCAGCAGTTCAGGGGTCAAACTGTTTTTT
CDR3aa: CASSSGVKLFF

abundance: -
d_gene: -
j_gene: TRBJ1-5
v_gene: TRBV7-2
CDR3nt: TGTGCCAGCAGCTTATTAGCGTCAAATATCAGCCCCCAGCATTTT
CDR3aa: CASSLLASNISPQHF